These 4 T cell receptor beta chains originate from one sample sequenced in a study of CD4 T cells in relation to SARS-CoV-2 and coronaviruses. CD4+ T cells from unexposed donors were obtained before the COVID-19 pandemic (2011-2018). Isolation of CD4+ T cells took place after about 10 days in culture. These receptors have no known antigen. The method was immunoSEQ multiplex PCR; TCRdb's version includes in-frame clones alone and lacks a portion of them. The sample shows just under 30,000 clones, about 80% of them seen only once. The sample comprised CD4+ T cells from PBMCs, cultured in vitro. The origin of the receptors is a human donor in good health.

The chain joins TRBV11-2 to TRBJ2-5; no reliable D call. The CDR3 loop spans 12 amino acids. The V gene's germline CDR1 is SGHAT and CDR2 FQNNGV. V was pared by 1 base and J by 3 bases, with 3 bases between. The CDR3 DNA follows: TGTGCCAGCAGCTTAGCCGAAGAGACCCAGTACTTC. This gives the protein CASSLAEETQYF. Combining the CDR3 with reference TRBV11-2 and TRBJ2-5 gives the whole variable domain EAGVAQSPRYKIIEKRQSVAFWCNPISGHATLYWYQQILGQGPKLLIQFQNNGVVDDSQLPKDRFSAERLKGVDSTLKIQPAKLEDSAVYLCASSLAEETQYFGPGTRLLVL.

In its sample, this clone was seen a few times. The chain is built from TRBV6-2 or TRBV6-3 and TRBJ2-7; perhaps TRBD1 as D (5 bases). CDR1 and CDR2 (germline): MNHEY, SVGEGT. This CDR3 has 12 amino acids. V lost 5 bases to trimming and J lost 6 bases, with 11 bases between them. Written as DNA, the CDR3 is TGTGCCAGCAGTGAGACAGCGCCCGAGCAGTACTTC. Residues: CASSETAPEQYF.

This chain connects TRBV12-3 or TRBV12-4 to TRBJ2-7; D remains unclear. The CDR3 is 13 amino acids. V shed 2 bases and J shed 2 bases, with 7 bases lying between them. As DNA, the CDR3 is TGTGCCAGCAGTTTATCCGGTCCCTACGAGCAGTACTTC. Its protein is CASSLSGPYEQYF.

The chain uses TRBV6-5 and TRBJ1-3, with D possibly being TRBD1 (5 bases). This CDR3 spans 13 amino acids. The germline V gene encodes CDR1 MNHEY and CDR2 SVGAGI. V lost 6 bases to trimming and J lost 8 bases, with 14 bases between them. The CDR3 DNA reads TGTGCCAGCAGACTGGGGGGGGGAGACACCATATATTTT. Its translation is CASRLGGGDTIYF.